This record covers a single TCR beta chain. Its antigen is not known. V was shortened by 1 base and J by 7 bases, with 11 bases between the two germline ends. The CDR3 runs to 13 residues. CDR1 is SGDLS and CDR2 is YYNGEE in the germline V gene. The sample is drawn from a study of radiation and T cells in renal cell carcinoma. Whole-study context: Nephrectomy followed 15 Gy stereotactic body radiation by 4 weeks. Study results and caveats: Baseline intratumoral clonotype presence is unknown without pretreatment biopsies. In blood, top tumor clones expanded by 2 weeks, shrinking by 4.

Method: immunoSEQ multiplex PCR; TCRdb's copy keeps in-frame clones and lacks some. The data hold 150,000 or so clones, with 88% observed a single time. As for time point: baseline pretreatment blood. Sample treatment: 15 Gy SBRT to primary tumor, nephrectomy 4 weeks later. The TCR comes from a woman aged 65 to 85 with renal cell carcinoma. The source was blood, collected from a patient whose treatment included radiotherapy and nephrectomy. V gene TRBV9 combines with J gene TRBJ1-2; a weak D match, TRBD1 (5 bases). This CDR3 reads CASSVSPGSGYTF. CDR3 DNA: TGTGCCAGCAGCGTATCTCCAGGGAGTGGCTACACCTTC. Looking up the rest from reference TRBV9 and TRBJ1-2 gives the full variable domain: DSGVTQTPKHLITATGQRVTLRCSPRSGDLSVYWYQQSLDQGLQFLIQYYNGEERAKGNILERFSAQQFPDLHSELNLSSLELGDSALYFCASSVSPGSGYTFGSGTRLTVV.